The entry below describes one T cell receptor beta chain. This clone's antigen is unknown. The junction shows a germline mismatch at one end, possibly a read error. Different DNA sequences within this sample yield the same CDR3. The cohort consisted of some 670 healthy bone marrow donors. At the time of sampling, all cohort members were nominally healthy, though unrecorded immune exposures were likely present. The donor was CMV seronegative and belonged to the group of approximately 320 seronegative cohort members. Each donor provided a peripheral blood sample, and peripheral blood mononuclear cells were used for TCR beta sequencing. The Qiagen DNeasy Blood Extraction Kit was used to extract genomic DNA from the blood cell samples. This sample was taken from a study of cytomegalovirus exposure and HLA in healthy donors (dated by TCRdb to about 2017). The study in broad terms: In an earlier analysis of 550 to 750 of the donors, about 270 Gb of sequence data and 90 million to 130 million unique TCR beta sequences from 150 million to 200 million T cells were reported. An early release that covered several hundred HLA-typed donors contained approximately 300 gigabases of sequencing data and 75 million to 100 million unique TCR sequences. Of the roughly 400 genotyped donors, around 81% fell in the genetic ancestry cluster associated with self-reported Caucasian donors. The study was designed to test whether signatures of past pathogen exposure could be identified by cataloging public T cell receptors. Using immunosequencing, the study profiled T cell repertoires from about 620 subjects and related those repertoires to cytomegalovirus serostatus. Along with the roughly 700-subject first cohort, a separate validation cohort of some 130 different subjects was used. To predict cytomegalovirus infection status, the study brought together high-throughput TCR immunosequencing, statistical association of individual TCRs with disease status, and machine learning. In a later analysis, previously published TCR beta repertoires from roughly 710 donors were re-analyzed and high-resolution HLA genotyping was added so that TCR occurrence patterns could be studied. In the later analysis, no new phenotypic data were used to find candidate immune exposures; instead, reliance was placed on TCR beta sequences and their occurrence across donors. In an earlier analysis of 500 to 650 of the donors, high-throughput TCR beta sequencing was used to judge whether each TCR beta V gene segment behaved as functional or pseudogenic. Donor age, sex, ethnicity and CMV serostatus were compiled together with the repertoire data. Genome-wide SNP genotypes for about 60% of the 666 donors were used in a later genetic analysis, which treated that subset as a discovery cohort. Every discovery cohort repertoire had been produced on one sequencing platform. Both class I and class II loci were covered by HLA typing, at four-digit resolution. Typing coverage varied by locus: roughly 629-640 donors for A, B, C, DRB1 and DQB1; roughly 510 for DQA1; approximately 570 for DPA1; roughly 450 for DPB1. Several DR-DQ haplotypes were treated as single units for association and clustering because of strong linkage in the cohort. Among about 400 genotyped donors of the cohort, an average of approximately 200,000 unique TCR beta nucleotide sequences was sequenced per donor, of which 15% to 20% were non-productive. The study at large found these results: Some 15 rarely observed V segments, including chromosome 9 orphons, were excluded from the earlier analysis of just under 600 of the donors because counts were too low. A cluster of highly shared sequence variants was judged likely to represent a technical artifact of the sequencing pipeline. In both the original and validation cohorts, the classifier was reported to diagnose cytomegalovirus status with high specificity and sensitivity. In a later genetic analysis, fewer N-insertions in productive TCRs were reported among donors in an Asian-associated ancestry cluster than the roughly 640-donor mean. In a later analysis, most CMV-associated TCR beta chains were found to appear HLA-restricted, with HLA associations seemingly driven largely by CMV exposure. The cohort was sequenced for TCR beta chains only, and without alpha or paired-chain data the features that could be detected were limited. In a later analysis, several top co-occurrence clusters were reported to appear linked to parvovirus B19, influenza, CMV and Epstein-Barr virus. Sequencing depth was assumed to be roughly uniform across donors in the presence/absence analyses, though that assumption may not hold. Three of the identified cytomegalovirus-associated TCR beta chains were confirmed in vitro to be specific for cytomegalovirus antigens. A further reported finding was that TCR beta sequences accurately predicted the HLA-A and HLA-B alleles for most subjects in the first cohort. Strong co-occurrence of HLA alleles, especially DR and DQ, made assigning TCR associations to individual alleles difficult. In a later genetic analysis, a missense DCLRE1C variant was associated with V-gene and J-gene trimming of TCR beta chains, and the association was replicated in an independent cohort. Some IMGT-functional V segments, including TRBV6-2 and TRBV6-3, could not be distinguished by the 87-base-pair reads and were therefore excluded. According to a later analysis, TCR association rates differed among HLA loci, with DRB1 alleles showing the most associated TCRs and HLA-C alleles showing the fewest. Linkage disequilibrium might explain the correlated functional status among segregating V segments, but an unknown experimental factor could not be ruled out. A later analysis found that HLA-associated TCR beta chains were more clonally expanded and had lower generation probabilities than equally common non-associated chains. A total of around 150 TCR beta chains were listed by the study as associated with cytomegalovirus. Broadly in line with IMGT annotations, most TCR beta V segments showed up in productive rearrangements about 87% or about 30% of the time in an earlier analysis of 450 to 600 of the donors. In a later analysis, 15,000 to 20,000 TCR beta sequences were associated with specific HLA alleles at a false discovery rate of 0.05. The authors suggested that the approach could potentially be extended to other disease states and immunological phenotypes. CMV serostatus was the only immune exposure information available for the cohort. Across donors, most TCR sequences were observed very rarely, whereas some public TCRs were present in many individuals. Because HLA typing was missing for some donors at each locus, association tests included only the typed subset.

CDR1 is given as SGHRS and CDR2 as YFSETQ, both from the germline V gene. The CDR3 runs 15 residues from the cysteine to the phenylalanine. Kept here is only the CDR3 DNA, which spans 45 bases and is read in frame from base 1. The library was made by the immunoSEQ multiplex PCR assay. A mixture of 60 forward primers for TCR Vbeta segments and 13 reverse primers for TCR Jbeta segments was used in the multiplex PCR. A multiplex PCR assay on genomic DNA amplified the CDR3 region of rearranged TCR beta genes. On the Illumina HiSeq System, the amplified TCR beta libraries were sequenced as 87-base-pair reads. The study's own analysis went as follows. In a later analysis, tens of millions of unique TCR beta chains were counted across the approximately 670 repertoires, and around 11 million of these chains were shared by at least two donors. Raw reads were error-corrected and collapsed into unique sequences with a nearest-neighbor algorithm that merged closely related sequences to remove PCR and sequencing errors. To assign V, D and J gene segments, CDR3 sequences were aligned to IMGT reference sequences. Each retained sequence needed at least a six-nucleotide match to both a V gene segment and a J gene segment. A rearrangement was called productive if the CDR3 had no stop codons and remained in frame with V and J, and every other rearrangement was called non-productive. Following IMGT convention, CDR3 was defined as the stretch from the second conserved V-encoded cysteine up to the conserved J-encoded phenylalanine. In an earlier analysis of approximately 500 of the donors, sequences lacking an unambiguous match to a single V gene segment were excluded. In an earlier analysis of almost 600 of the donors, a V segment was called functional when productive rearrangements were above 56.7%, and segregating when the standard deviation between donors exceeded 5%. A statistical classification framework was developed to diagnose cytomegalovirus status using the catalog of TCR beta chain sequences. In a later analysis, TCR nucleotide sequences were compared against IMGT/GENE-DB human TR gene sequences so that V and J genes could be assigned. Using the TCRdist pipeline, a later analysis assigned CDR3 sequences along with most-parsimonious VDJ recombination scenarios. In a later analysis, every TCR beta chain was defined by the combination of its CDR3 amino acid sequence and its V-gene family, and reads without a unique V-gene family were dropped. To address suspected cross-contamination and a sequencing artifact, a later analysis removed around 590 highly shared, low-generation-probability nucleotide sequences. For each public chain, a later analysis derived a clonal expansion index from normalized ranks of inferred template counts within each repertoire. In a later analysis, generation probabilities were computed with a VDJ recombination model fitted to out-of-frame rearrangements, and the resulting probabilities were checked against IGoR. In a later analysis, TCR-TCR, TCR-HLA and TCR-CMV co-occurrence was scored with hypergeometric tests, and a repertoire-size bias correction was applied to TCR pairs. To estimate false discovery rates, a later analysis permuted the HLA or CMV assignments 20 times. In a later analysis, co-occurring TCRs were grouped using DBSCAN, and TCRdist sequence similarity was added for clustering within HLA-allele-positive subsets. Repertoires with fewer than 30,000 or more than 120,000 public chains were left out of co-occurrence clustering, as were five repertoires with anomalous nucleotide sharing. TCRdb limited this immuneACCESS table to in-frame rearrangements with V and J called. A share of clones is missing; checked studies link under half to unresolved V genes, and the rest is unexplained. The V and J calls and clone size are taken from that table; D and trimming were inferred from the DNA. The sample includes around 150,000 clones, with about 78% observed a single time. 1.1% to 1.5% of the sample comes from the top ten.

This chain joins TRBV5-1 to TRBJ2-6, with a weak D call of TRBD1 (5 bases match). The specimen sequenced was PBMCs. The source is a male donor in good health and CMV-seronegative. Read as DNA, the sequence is TGCGCCAGCAGCTTGGTAGTCTCTGGGGCCAACGTACTGACTTTC. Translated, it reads CASSLVVSGANVLTF.